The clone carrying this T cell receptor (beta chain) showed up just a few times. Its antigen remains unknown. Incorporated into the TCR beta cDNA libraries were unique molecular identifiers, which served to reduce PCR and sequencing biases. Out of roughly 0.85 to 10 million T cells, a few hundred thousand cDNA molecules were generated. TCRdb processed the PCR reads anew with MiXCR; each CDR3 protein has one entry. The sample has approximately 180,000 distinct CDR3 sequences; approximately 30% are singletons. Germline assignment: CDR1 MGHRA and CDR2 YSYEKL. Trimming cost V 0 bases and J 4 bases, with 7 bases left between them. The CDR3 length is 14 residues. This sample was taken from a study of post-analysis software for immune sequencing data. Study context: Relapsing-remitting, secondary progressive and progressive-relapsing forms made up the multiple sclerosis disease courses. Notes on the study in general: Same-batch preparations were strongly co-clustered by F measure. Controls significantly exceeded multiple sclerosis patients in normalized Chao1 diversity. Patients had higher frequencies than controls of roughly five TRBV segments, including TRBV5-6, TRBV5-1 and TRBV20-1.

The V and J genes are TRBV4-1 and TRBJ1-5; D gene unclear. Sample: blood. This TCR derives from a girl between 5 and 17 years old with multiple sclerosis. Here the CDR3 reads CASSQEKFNQPQHF. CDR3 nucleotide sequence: TGCGCCAGCAGCCAAGAAAAGTTTAATCAGCCCCAGCATTTT.